One sample yielded the 22 T cell receptor beta chains listed below, sequenced in a study of vaccination and CD4 T cells after COVID-19. The Oncomine TCR Beta short-read assay generated sequence data from the DNA of cultured CD4+ T cells. TCRdb re-called the PCR reads with MiXCR, one entry per CDR3 protein. The data show around 14,000 distinct CDR3 sequences, approximately 53% seen once. Treatment defined: approximately nine-day PBMC culture with coronavirus spike peptide pools or control peptides (ViraFEST assay). For these TCRs, the target antigens are not known. Sequencing was done on a sample of CD4+ T cells from blood, cultured in vitro. The receptors stem from a human donor who had recovered from COVID-19.

The chain couples TRBV28 to TRBJ2-7; TRBD1 matches 9 bases. This CDR3 contains 14 residues. The V gene's germline CDR1 is MDHEN and CDR2 SYDVKM. J gave up 0 bases and V 8 bases, and 5 bases lay outside the gene matches. The DNA for the CDR3 is TGTGCCAGCTCGGGACAGGGAGTCTCCTACGAGCAGTACTTC. This sequence encodes CASSGQGVSYEQYF.

This rearrangement joins TRBV20-1 to TRBJ1-2; D may be TRBD1 (5 bases). Germline CDR1 DFQATT, CDR2 SNEGSKA (reference sequence). Trimming removed 6 bases from V and 7 bases from J, with 21 bases in between. CDR3 length equals 14 residues. Here the CDR3 reads CSATRLQVHGGYTF. The DNA for the CDR3 is TGCAGTGCCACCCGGCTACAGGTCCATGGTGGCTACACCTTC.

This sequence joins TRBV7-9 and TRBJ1-2, with D maybe TRBD1 (5 bases). Per germline, CDR1 SEHNR and CDR2 FQNEAQ (reference sequence). V was shortened by 5 bases and J by 1 base, with 14 bases between the two germline ends. The CDR3 length is 15 residues. The CDR3 DNA follows: TGTGCCAGCAGCCCAACGCAGACAGTTAACTATGGCTACACCTTC. This encodes CASSPTQTVNYGYTF.

V usage is TRBV5-1 and J usage is TRBJ1-1, with no clear D. The CDR3 covers 14 residues. Germline lookup yields CDR1 SGHRS and CDR2 YFSETQ. The V end was cut by 0 bases, the J end by 0 bases, with 6 bases between. The CDR3 loop reads CASSLDRMNTEAFF. The CDR3 DNA is TGCGCCAGCAGCTTGGACAGAATGAACACTGAAGCTTTCTTT.

The J gene is TRBJ2-1, the V gene TRBV7-2; weak D call: TRBD2 (5 bases). The V end lost 1 base, the J end lost 0 bases, and 10 bases lay between the germline ends. This CDR3 is built from 16 residues. CDR1 and CDR2 from the germline V gene are SGHTA and FQGNSA. The CDR3 coding sequence is TGTGCCAGCAGCTTAGGTCCGGGAAGCTCCTACAATGAGCAGTTCTTC. Its protein is CASSLGPGSSYNEQFF. Together with reference TRBV7-2 and TRBJ2-1, the CDR3 gives the full variable domain: GAGVSQSPSNKVTEKGKDVELRCDPISGHTALYWYRQSLGQGLEFLIYFQGNSAPDKSGLPSDRFSAERTGGSVSTLTIQRTQQEDSAVYLCASSLGPGSSYNEQFFGPGTRLTVL.

The CDR3 coding sequence is TGTGCCAGCAGTTTTTCCGGGACTAGCGGTTACGAGCAGTACTTC. This encodes CASSFSGTSGYEQYF. The chain uses TRBV28 and TRBJ2-7, with TRBD2 matching over 11 bases. The junction had 5 bases not matched to a gene; V was cut back by 3 bases and J by 4 bases. Germline-derived CDR1 and CDR2 are MDHEN and SYDVKM. CDR3 length: 15 amino acids.

This rearrangement joins TRBV7-2 to TRBJ2-2, with D possibly TRBD1 on 5 matching bases. Trimming stripped 4 bases from V and 5 bases from J, with 8 bases between. The germline CDR1 and CDR2 sequences are SGHTA and FQGNSA. The CDR3 is made up of 13 amino acids. CDR3 nucleotide sequence: TGTGCCAGCAGCTCATCAGGGACCGGGGAGCTGTTTTTT. Amino acids: CASSSSGTGELFF.

Concerning this clonotype: A read error may produce the germline difference seen at one junction end. The chain couples TRBV7-9 to TRBJ2-7, with 7 positions matching TRBD1. This CDR3 has 16 amino acids. The germline gives CDR1 SEHNR, CDR2 FQNEAQ (reference sequence). The CDR3 is CASSLEPGTATYGQYF. In nucleotides, the CDR3 is TGTGCCAGCAGCTTAGAACCGGGGACAGCCACCTACGGGCAGTACTTC. The variable domain in full, with the rest retrieved from reference TRBV7-9 and TRBJ2-7, is DTGVSQNPRHKITKRGQNVTFRCDPISEHNRLYWYRQTLGQGPEFLTYFQNEAQLEKSRLLSDRFSAERPKGSFSTLEIQRTEQGDSAMYLCASSLEPGTATYGQYFGPGTRLTVT.

This clonotype was observed a few times. J is TRBJ2-3 and V is TRBV6-1, with a tentative D call TRBD2 (5 bases). The CDR3 has 15 residues. Between the trimmed V and J ends, which lost 6 bases and 2 bases, there was a span of 15 bases. CDR1 is MNHNS, CDR2 SASEGT, per germline. In DNA form, the CDR3 reads TGTGCCAGCAGACCCGACCGGGAAGCCACAGATACGCAGTATTTT. It encodes CASRPDREATDTQYF.

V is TRBV20-1 and J is TRBJ1-5; a weak D match, TRBD1 (6 bases). Trimming left V 0 bases short and J 6 bases short, with 12 bases between. In germline, CDR1 is DFQATT, CDR2 SNEGSKA (reference sequence). The CDR3 has 14 amino acids. The chain's CDR3 is CSARELGAGQPQHF. The CDR3 DNA is TGCAGTGCTAGAGAATTGGGGGCGGGTCAGCCCCAGCATTTT.

This clonotype was observed a few times. The genes are TRBV2 and TRBJ1-5; D is uncertain. Germline V gene lookup returns CDR1 SNHLY and CDR2 FYNNEI. Trimming left V 4 bases short and J 5 bases short, with 9 bases between. The CDR3 is 13 residues long. The CDR3 protein is CASSAMRDQPQHF. In nucleotides, the CDR3 is TGTGCCAGCAGTGCGATGAGGGATCAGCCCCAGCATTTT.

This clonotype was seen a few times. The rearrangement joins TRBV24-1 to TRBJ2-3, with 12 bases aligning to TRBD2. Germline-derived CDR1 and CDR2 are KGHDR and SFDVKD. The CDR3 has 16 amino acids. The V and J ends lost 4 bases and 4 bases, in that order; junction bases with no gene match: 5. CDR3 loop: CATSDPSGGAADTQYF. CDR3 DNA: TGTGCCACCAGTGACCCTAGCGGGGGGGCCGCAGATACGCAGTATTTT.

The rearrangement links TRBV19 to TRBJ1-2; tentatively, D is TRBD1 (6 bases). The CDR3 has 13 amino acids. Per germline, CDR1 LNHDA and CDR2 SQIVND (reference sequence). With 5 bases removed from V and 6 bases from J, the gap between germline ends came to 13 bases. The CDR3 DNA is TGTGCCAGTAGTCGACAGGTTGCAGATGGCTACACCTTC. Residues: CASSRQVADGYTF.

V usage is TRBV6-5 and J usage is TRBJ2-3, with D hard to call. Germline CDR1 reads MNHEY; CDR2 reads SVGAGI. The CDR3 consists of 11 residues. Trimming shortened V by 4 bases and J by 5 bases, and 4 bases separated the two germline ends. The CDR3 spells CASSFLDTQYF. CDR3 DNA: TGTGCCAGCAGTTTTTTAGATACGCAGTATTTT.

The chain couples TRBV5-1 to TRBJ1-2, with D possibly matching TRBD1 (5 bases). The CDR3 covers 18 residues. CDR1 and CDR2 from the germline V gene are SGHRS and YFSETQ. V lost 0 bases to trimming and J lost 2 bases, with 20 bases between them. Here the CDR3 reads CASSLGQGVGEGNYGYTF. As DNA, the CDR3 is TGCGCCAGCAGCTTGGGGCAGGGTGTTGGGGAAGGAAACTATGGCTACACCTTC.

Only one count was recorded for this clonotype. The chain uses TRBV10-1 and TRBJ2-5, with D possibly matching TRBD2 (5 bases). From germline, CDR1 is WNHNN and CDR2 SYGVQD (reference sequence). V gave up 5 bases and J gave up 7 bases, with 17 bases separating them. The CDR3 sequence is 14 residues long. The chain's CDR3 is CASSSGAKDGTQYF. CDR3 DNA: TGCGCCAGCAGTAGCGGTGCTAAAGACGGGACCCAGTACTTC.

This clonotype has just a few counts. V gene TRBV20-1 combines with J gene TRBJ2-5, with 8 bases identical to TRBD1. V was clipped by 3 bases and J by 5 bases; unmatched bases: 5. This CDR3 contains 13 residues. Germline CDR1 DFQATT, CDR2 SNEGSKA (reference sequence). The DNA of the CDR3 is TGCAGTGCTAGGAGGACAGGGACGGAGACCCAGTACTTC. Translating it yields CSARRTGTETQYF.

This clonotype is classed as medium-sized. The rearrangement links TRBV5-4 to TRBJ1-1; the match to TRBD1 covers 10 bases. With V trimmed by 2 bases and J by 5 bases, 6 bases remained unmatched. Germline CDR1 SGHNT, CDR2 YYREEE (reference sequence). The CDR3 is made up of 15 amino acids. The CDR3 protein is CASSLPGTGVTEAFF. The CDR3 DNA reads as TGTGCCAGCAGCTTACCCGGGACAGGGGTAACTGAAGCTTTCTTT.

The rearrangement uses TRBV6-4 and TRBJ2-1; TRBD1 is a possible D gene (6 bases). This CDR3 has 11 residues. The germline V gene encodes CDR1 MRHNA and CDR2 SNTAGT. The ends were cut back, 6 bases at V and 16 bases at J, with 16 bases in the middle. The CDR3 reads CASRGGLAPFF. CDR3 nucleotides: TGTGCCAGCAGAGGGGGTCTCGCCCCCTTCTTC.

CDR3 in amino acids: CASSKAGNTIYF. In DNA form, the CDR3 reads TGTGCCAGTAGTAAGGCCGGAAACACCATATATTTT. The J gene is TRBJ1-3, the V gene TRBV19; the D is unclear. Trimming removed 4 bases from V and 4 bases from J, with 5 bases in between. This CDR3 has 12 amino acids. Germline CDR1 and CDR2: LNHDA and SQIVND (reference sequence).

The chain is built from TRBV19 and TRBJ1-5; tentative D call: TRBD1 (5 bases). The germline V and J ends were trimmed by 6 bases and 0 bases, with 18 bases remaining between them. This CDR3 has 17 residues. Germline loops: CDR1 LNHDA, CDR2 SQIVND (reference sequence). Here the CDR3 DNA reads TGTGCCAGTAGCAACCCCGCCCGGGGGTATAGCAATCAGCCCCAGCATTTT. Its protein product is CASSNPARGYSNQPQHF.

The chain links TRBV4-2 to TRBJ2-1; D possibly corresponds to TRBD2 (5 bases). The V gene lost 8 bases and the J gene lost 8 bases, with 10 bases spanning the gap. The CDR3 consists of 11 residues. Germline CDR1 reads LGHNA; CDR2 reads YNFKEQ. For the CDR3, the DNA is TGTGCCAGCGGAGGAGCCGATGAGCAGTTCTTC. This gives the protein CASGGADEQFF.